This T cell receptor beta chain emerged from a study of identical twins. The study's findings and limits: There was more out-of-frame TCR alpha sharing in monozygotic twins than models estimated.

A universal primer site was created by template switching, with the cDNA bearing unique molecular identifiers. Each CDR3 protein is one row after TCRdb ran MiXCR on the 5' RACE reads. This sample has roughly 630,000 distinct CDR3 sequences, with about 7.1% found just once. The length of the CDR3 is 17 residues. Trimming at V came to 0 bases and at J to 6 bases, leaving 5 bases not matched to a gene. CDR1 is ENHRY and CDR2 is SYGVKD in the germline V gene. Details on this clonotype: Its antigen remains unknown.

These records were also assigned to another study, of yellow fever vaccine responses in identical twins.

The chain employs TRBV10-3 and TRBJ1-4; 12 bases align to TRBD1. Sequencing was carried out using PBMCs. The origin of this receptor is a woman aged 18-30 years in good health. The CDR3 loop is CAISESGQGALYEKLFF. CDR3 nucleotide sequence: TGTGCCATCAGTGAGTCGGGACAGGGGGCGCTTTATGAAAAACTGTTTTTT.